These 17 T cell receptor beta chains were sequenced from one sample in a study of T cell responses to AZD1222 COVID-19 vaccine. Assay: immunoSEQ multiplex PCR; the TCRdb copy retains only in-frame clones and omits some. The sample records some 130,000 clones, 93% being singletons. The sequences come from peripheral blood, collected on day 0 of AZD1222 vaccination. Receptor source: an adult in good health.

V usage is TRBV5-6 and J usage is TRBJ1-2; D might be TRBD1 (5 bases). The germline V gene encodes CDR1 SGHDT and CDR2 YYEEEE. The CDR3 length is 16 residues. Trimming took off 1 base at V and 13 bases at J, with 26 bases between the two ends. Written as DNA, the CDR3 is TGTGCCAGCAGCTTGTTGGGGCTTCAGGGCCGGGCTGGGAGCACCTTC. Residues: CASSLLGLQGRAGSTF. Full variable domain (missing parts from reference TRBV5-6 and TRBJ1-2): DAGVTQSPTHLIKTRGQQVTLRCSPKSGHDTVSWYQQALGQGPQFIFQYYEEEERQRGNFPDRFSGHQFPNYSSELNVNALLLGDSALYLCASSLLGLQGRAGSTFGSGTRLTVV.

V usage is TRBV5-1 and J usage is TRBJ2-2; 8 positions match TRBD1. Germline values: CDR1 SGHRS, CDR2 YFSETQ. Trimming took 4 bases from V and 6 from J; bases not matched to a gene: 8. This CDR3 has 15 amino acids. The DNA of the CDR3 is TGCGCCAGCAGCCCCCGACAGGGGAAGCCCGGGGAGCTGTTTTTT. Its translation is CASSPRQGKPGELFF.

The chain recombines TRBV30 with TRBJ1-6; D not certain. The germline gives CDR1 GTSNPN, CDR2 SVGIG (reference sequence). The CDR3 length is 14 residues. Trimming took off 4 bases at V and 0 bases at J, with 7 bases between the two ends. The chain's CDR3 is CAWMKGSYNSPLHF. CDR3 coding DNA: TGTGCCTGGATGAAGGGCTCCTATAATTCACCCCTCCACTTT.

V gene TRBV14 combines with J gene TRBJ2-2, with D maybe TRBD2 (6 bases). Germline loops: CDR1 SGHDN, CDR2 FVKESK. The CDR3 length is 17 residues. V was pared by 4 bases and J by 6 bases, with 21 bases between. The CDR3, as DNA: TGTGCCAGCAGCCCCCCTGGGTGGGAGGCCTTCGCCGGGGAGCTGTTTTTT. Protein: CASSPPGWEAFAGELFF.

The CDR3 protein is CASRTAHSNQPQHF. The DNA of the CDR3 is TGTGCCAGCAGAACAGCCCATAGCAATCAGCCCCAGCATTTT. This chain connects TRBV6-5 to TRBJ1-5; no clear D gene. V was clipped by 6 bases and J by 0 bases, with 9 bases between them. The CDR3 runs to 14 residues. The germline V gene encodes CDR1 MNHEY and CDR2 SVGAGI.

A single count supports this clone. This chain links TRBV5-1 with TRBJ2-5; no definite D call. Per germline, CDR1 SGHRS and CDR2 YFSETQ. Trimming took off 4 bases at V and 5 bases at J, with 9 bases between the two ends. CDR3 size: 12 residues. The CDR3 loop reads CASSLASETQYF. The CDR3, as DNA: TGCGCCAGCAGCCTGGCCTCCGAGACCCAGTACTTC.

The rearrangement uses TRBV6-4 and TRBJ2-2, with 9 bases lining up with TRBD1. CDR3 length: 14 residues. V gave up 6 bases and J gave up 5 bases; unmatched junction bases: 4. CDR1 and CDR2 from the germline V gene are MRHNA and SNTAGT. The CDR3 protein is CASSRQGETGELFF. In nucleotides, the CDR3 is TGTGCCAGCAGCAGACAGGGGGAAACCGGGGAGCTGTTTTTT.

V gene TRBV7-9 combines with J gene TRBJ1-4, with D unclear. Germline V CDR1 and CDR2: SEHNR, FQNEAQ (reference sequence). This CDR3 region has 13 residues. V lost 2 bases to trimming and J lost 4 bases, with 5 bases between them. CDR3 bases: TGTGCCAGCAGCTTATGGGTTAATGAAAAACTGTTTTTT. Its translation is CASSLWVNEKLFF.

This chain uses TRBV15 with TRBJ2-2; perhaps TRBD2 as D (5 bases). This CDR3 has 14 residues. V lost 1 base and J lost 9, with 12 bases in between. Germline loops: CDR1 LNHNV, CDR2 YYDKDF (reference sequence). The CDR3 nucleotides are TGTGCCACCAGCAGAGTTACGGGGAAGAGGGAGCTGTTTTTT. It codes for CATSRVTGKRELFF.

The CDR3 reads CASVRTGPGANVLTF. The DNA for the CDR3 is TGTGCCAGCGTTAGGACAGGACCAGGGGCCAACGTCCTGACTTTC. The J gene is TRBJ2-6, the V gene TRBV2, with 7 bases lining up with TRBD1. V lost 8 bases to trimming and J lost 4 bases; unmatched junction nucleotides: 8. The CDR3 extends over 15 amino acids. The V gene's germline CDR1 is SNHLY and CDR2 FYNNEI.

The chain is built from TRBV9 and TRBJ2-3; TRBD2 aligns across 14 bases. Per germline, CDR1 SGDLS and CDR2 YYNGEE. The ends lost 3 bases at V and 4 bases at J; junction bases unmatched: 4. The CDR3 sequence is 16 residues long. The CDR3 DNA reads TGTGCCAGCAGCGGACTAGCGGGGGGGTTCTCAGATACGCAGTATTTT. Amino acids: CASSGLAGGFSDTQYF.

This clone was detected once. This chain links TRBV29-1 with TRBJ1-2; D call uncertain. There are 12 residues in the CDR3. CDR1 and CDR2 from the germline V gene are SQVTM and ANQGSEA. V lost 4 bases to trimming and J lost 7 bases, with 13 bases between them. For the CDR3, the DNA is TGCAGCGTTGGTTACGAGAGCTCTGGCTACACCTTC. It yields the protein CSVGYESSGYTF.

V gene TRBV7-3 combines with J gene TRBJ2-7; D is possibly TRBD2 (6 bases). This CDR3 has 15 residues. CDR1 is SGHTA and CDR2 is FQGTGA in the germline V gene. The ends were cut back, 4 bases at V and 4 bases at J, with 17 bases in the middle. The CDR3 sequence is CASSSKAGTPYEQYF. In DNA, the CDR3 is TGTGCCAGCAGCTCGAAAGCCGGGACTCCATACGAGCAGTACTTC.

CDR3 DNA: TGTGCCAGCAGTCCTCTGGGGGACAAATTGGTTTCACCCCTCCACTTT. The encoded protein is CASSPLGDKLVSPLHF. The chain is built from TRBV11-2 and TRBJ1-6; D may be TRBD1 (6 bases). Germline CDR1 reads SGHAT; CDR2 reads FQNNGV. The V end was cut by 6 bases, the J end by 9 bases, with 21 bases between. The CDR3 has 16 amino acids.

The chain joins TRBV2 to TRBJ2-3, with unresolved D. Germline V gene lookup returns CDR1 SNHLY and CDR2 FYNNEI. Trimming took off 5 bases at V and 5 bases at J, with 8 bases between the two ends. This CDR3 region has 12 residues. In DNA, the CDR3 is TGTGCCAGCAGTCAAACGGAAGATACGCAGTATTTT. This sequence encodes CASSQTEDTQYF.

The CDR3 sequence is CASRSSGTGELFF. The DNA for the CDR3 is TGCGCCAGCCGATCTAGCGGCACCGGGGAGCTGTTTTTT. This sequence joins TRBV5-1 and TRBJ2-2; the match to TRBD2 covers 7 bases. Germline V CDR1 and CDR2: SGHRS, YFSETQ. The CDR3 runs to 13 residues. The junction had 4 bases not matched to a gene; V was cut back by 7 bases and J by 4 bases.

J is TRBJ2-3 and V is TRBV10-3, with 10 bases identical to TRBD2. The CDR3 covers 17 residues. With 6 bases clipped from V and 0 bases from J, the junction kept 9 bases outside the gene matches. Germline V gene lookup returns CDR1 ENHRY and CDR2 SYGVKD. CDR3 nucleotides: TGTGCCATCAGAGAACCGGGACTAGCGAATAGCACAGATACGCAGTATTTT. Protein product: CAIREPGLANSTDTQYF.